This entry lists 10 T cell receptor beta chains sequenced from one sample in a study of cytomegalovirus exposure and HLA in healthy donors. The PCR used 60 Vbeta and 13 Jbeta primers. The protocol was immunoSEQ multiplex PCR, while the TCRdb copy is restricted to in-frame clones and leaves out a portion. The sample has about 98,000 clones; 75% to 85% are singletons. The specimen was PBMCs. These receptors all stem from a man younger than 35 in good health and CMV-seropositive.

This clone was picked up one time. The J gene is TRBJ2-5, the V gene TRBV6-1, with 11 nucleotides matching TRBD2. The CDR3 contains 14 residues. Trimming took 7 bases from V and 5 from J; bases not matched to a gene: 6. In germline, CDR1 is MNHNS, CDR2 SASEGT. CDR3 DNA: TGTGCCAGCAACGAACTAGCGGGGGTTGAGACCCAGTACTTC. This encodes CASNELAGVETQYF.

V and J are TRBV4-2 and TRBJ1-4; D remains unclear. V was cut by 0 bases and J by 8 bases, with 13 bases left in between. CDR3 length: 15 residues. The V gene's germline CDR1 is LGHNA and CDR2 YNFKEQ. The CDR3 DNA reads TGTGCCAGCAGCCAAGATGAGAAGTCGCGGGAAAAACTGTTTTTT. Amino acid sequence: CASSQDEKSREKLFF.

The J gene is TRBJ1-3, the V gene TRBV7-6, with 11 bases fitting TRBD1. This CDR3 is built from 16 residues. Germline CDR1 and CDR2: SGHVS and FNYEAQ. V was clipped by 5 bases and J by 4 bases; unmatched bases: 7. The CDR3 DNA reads TGTGCCAGCAGCCCCCGGACAGGGGGCACGGGAAACACCATATATTTT. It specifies CASSPRTGGTGNTIYF. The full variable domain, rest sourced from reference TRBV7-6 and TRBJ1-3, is GAGVSQSPRYKVTKRGQDVALRCDPISGHVSLYWYRQALGQGPEFLTYFNYEAQQDKSGLPNDRFSAERPEGSISTLTIQRTEQRDSAMYRCASSPRTGGTGNTIYFGEGSWLTVV.

The CDR3 sequence is CASSPTGTGGAGANVLTF. For the CDR3, the DNA is TGTGCCAGCAGCCCGACCGGGACAGGGGGCGCTGGGGCCAACGTCCTGACTTTC. This sequence joins TRBV9 and TRBJ2-6; TRBD1 matches 12 bases. Unmatched junction bases numbered 7, after V lost 4 bases and J lost 2 bases. The CDR3 extends over 18 amino acids. The germline CDR1 and CDR2 sequences are SGDLS and YYNGEE.

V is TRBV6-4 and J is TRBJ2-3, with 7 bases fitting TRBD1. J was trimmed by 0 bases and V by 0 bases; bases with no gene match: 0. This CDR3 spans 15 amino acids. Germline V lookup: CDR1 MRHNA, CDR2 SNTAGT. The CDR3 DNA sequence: TGTGCCAGCAGTGACTCAGGGGGCAGCACAGATACGCAGTATTTT. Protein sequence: CASSDSGGSTDTQYF.

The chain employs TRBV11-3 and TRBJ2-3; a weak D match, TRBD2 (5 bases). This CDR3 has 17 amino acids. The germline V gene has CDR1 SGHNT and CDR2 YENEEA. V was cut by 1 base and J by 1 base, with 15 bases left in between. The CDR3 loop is CASSLVGSAAGTDTQYF. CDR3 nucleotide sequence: TGTGCCAGCAGCTTAGTAGGGAGCGCGGCGGGCACAGATACGCAGTATTTT.

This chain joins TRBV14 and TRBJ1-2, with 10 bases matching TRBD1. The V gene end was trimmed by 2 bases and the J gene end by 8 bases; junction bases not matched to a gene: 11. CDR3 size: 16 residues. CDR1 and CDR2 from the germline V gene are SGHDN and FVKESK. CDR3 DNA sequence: TGTGCCAGCAGCCAATTTCGGGGACAGGGGTTAGAGGGCTACACCTTC. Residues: CASSQFRGQGLEGYTF.

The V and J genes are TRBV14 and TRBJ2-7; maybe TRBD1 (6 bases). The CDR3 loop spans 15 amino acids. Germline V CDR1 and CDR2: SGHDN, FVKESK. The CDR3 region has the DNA TGTGGCAATTCAGGGGACCCGGGGCCCAAGGGGGAGCAGTACTTC. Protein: CGNSGDPGPKGEQYF.

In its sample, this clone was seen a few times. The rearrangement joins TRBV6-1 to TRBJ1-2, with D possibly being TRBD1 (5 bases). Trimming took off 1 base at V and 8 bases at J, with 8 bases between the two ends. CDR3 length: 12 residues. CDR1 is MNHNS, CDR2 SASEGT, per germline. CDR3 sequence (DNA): TGTGCCAGCAGTGAAGGGGGCATCGGCTACACCTTC. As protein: CASSEGGIGYTF.

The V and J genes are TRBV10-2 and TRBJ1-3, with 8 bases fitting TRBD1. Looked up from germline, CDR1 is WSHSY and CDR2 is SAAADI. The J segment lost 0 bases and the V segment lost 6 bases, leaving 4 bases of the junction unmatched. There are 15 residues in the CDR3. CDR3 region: CASREGTGSGNTIYF. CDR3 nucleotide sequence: TGCGCCAGCAGAGAAGGGACAGGCTCTGGAAACACCATATATTTT.